This TCR beta chain stems from a study of OX40 agonist ivuxolimab in advanced cancers. The assay was immunoSEQ multiplex PCR, and TCRdb's table has in-frame clones only and misses some. The profile covers more than 75,000 clones, with around 86% appearing a single time and 0.99% taken by the ten largest. Patients were excluded for autoimmune disease history or systemic immunosuppression. The source of this sequence is an adult with an advanced solid tumor such as melanoma, head and neck, liver or kidney cancer. This sample comprised CD4+ or CD8+ T cells sorted from blood, obtained in a trial of the OX40 agonist ivuxolimab.

Here the CDR3 reads CASSSGTGTYNEQFF. DNA of the CDR3: TGTGCCAGCAGCTCCGGGACTGGAACCTACAATGAGCAGTTCTTC. V and J are TRBV7-7 and TRBJ2-1, with D perhaps matching TRBD2 (6 bases). Germline CDR1 is SSHAT and CDR2 is FNYEAQ (reference sequence). The CDR3 is 15 residues long. Trimming shortened V by 4 bases and J by 2 bases, and 12 bases separated the two germline ends.